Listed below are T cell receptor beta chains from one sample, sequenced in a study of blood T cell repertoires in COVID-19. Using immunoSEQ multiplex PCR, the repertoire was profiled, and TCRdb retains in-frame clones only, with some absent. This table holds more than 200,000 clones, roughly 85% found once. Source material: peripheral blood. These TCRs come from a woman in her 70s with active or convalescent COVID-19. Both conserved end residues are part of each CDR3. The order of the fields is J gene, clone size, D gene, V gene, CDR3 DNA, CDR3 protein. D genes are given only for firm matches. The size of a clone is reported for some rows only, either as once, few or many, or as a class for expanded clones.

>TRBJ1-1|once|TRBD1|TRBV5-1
TGCGCCAGCAGCTTCCAGGGACAGACAGCCGAAGCTTTCTTT
CASSFQGQTAEAFF
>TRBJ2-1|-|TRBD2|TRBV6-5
TGTGCCAGCAGTTTACTAGCGGGGGGGCGGGATGAGCAGTTCTTC
CASSLLAGGRDEQFF
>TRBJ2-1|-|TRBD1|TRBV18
TGTGCCAGCTCAACCGGGACAGAGTTCTACAATGAGCAGTTCTTC
CASSTGTEFYNEQFF
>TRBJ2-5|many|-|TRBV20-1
TGCAGGGTACAGGAGGGGGAGACCCAGTACTTC
CRVQEGETQYF
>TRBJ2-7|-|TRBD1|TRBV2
TGTGCCAGCAGGAACAGGGGCGACGAGCAGTACTTC
CASRNRGDEQYF
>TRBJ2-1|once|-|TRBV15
TGTGCCACCAGCAGCCACACAGGGCCGAATGAGCAGTTCTTC
CATSSHTGPNEQFF
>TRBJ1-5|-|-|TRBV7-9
TGTGCCAGCAGCCCCAGGGAGGCGGACCAGCCCCAGCATTTT
CASSPREADQPQHF
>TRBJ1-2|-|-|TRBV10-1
TGCGCCAGCAGTAAAGGACAGTTCCATGGCTACACCTTC
CASSKGQFHGYTF
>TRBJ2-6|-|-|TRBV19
TGTGCCAGTAGTATAGTGGCGGACAGAGATTCTGGGGCCAACGTCCTGACTTTC
CASSIVADRDSGANVLTF
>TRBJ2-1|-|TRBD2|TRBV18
TGTGCCAGCTCACCGCGACTAGCGGGAGGGGATGAGCAGTTCTTC
CASSPRLAGGDEQFF
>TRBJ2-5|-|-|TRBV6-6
TGTGCCAGCAGTTACTCGTTGGCGGCGGAGACCCAGTACTTC
CASSYSLAAETQYF
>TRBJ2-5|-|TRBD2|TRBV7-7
TGTGCCAGCAGCCTCGGACTAGCGGGTCCCCAAGAGACCCAGTACTTC
CASSLGLAGPQETQYF
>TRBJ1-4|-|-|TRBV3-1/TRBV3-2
TGTGCCAGCAGCCACGCGACAGAAAGTAATGAAAAACTGTTTTTT
CASSHATESNEKLFF
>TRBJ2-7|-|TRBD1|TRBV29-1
TGCAGCGTCGTAACAGGGGTAGCCTACGAGCAGTACTTC
CSVVTGVAYEQYF
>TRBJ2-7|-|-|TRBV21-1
TGTGCCAGAGGGGCAGGGGGCTTATACGAGCAGTACTTC
CARGAGGLYEQYF
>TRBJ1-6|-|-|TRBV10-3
TGTGCCATCAGAGGCAGCGTTTATAATTCACCCCTCCACTTT
CAIRGSVYNSPLHF
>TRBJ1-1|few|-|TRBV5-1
TGCGCCAGCAGCTTGGCAGCAGGTAAGAACACTGAAGCTTTCTTT
CASSLAAGKNTEAFF
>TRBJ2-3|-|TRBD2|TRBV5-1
TGCGCCAGCAGCTTAGGGAGCGGGAGAACAGATACGCAGTATTTT
CASSLGSGRTDTQYF
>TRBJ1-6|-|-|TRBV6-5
TGTGCCAGCAGTTACGGGCCTTATAATTCACCCCTCCACTTT
CASSYGPYNSPLHF
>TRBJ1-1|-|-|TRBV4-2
TGTGCCAGCAGCCAAGGACGGCGGGGAGTAGGCACTGAAGCTTTCTTT
CASSQGRRGVGTEAFF
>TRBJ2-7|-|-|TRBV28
TGTGCCAGTAACACGGAACCCCGACTAGTGCAGTACTTC
CASNTEPRLVQYF
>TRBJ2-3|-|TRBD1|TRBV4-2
TGTGCCAGCAGCCCACCGGACAGGGGTTTTACAGATACGCAGTATTTT
CASSPPDRGFTDTQYF
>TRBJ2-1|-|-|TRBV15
TGTGCCACCAGCAGAGATTACAGCGGTGAGCAGTTCTTC
CATSRDYSGEQFF
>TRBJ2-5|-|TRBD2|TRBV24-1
TGTGCCACCAGTGATGTCCCTAGCGGAGAAGAGACCCAGTACTTC
CATSDVPSGEETQYF
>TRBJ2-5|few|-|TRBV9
TGTGCCAGCAGCCCGCAAGAGACCCAGTACTTC
CASSPQETQYF
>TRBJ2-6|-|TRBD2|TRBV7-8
TGTGCCAGCAGCCCTTCGGGACTAGCGGGGCCCTCTGGGGCCAACGTCCTGACTTTC
CASSPSGLAGPSGANVLTF
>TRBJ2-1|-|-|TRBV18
TGTGCCAGCTCACCCAACGCGGGGTTCTACAATGAGCAGTTCTTC
CASSPNAGFYNEQFF
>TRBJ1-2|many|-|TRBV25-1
TGTGCCAGCAGTGAATCCGTGAACTATGGCTACACCTTC
CASSESVNYGYTF
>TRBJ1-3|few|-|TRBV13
TGTGCCAGCAGCTTAGCCGACAGATCCCGAAACACCATATATTTT
CASSLADRSRNTIYF
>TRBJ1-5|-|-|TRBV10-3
TGTGCCATCAGTGGATCCCCGGTTGCCGCCCGGGGTCAGCCCCAGCATTTT
CAISGSPVAARGQPQHF
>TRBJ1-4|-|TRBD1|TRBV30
TGTGCCTGGACAACCGGGACAGGGAATGAAAAACTGTTTTTT
CAWTTGTGNEKLFF
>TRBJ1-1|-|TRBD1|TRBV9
TGTGCCAGCAGCGTAGCCGGGACAGGCTCTATGAACACTGAAGCTTTCTTT
CASSVAGTGSMNTEAFF
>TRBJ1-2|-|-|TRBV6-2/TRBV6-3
TGTGCCAGCAGTTACCTCTATGGCTACACCTTC
CASSYLYGYTF
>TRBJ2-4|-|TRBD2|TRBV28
TGTGCCAGCAGTTCAGCCGGGACTAGCGGGATAAACATTCAGTACTTC
CASSSAGTSGINIQYF
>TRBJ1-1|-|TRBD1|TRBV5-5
TGTGCCAGCAGCTTGGTAGGGACAGGGAACACTGAAGCTTTCTTT
CASSLVGTGNTEAFF
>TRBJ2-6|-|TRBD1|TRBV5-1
TGCGCCAGCAGCTTGGGAGGGACAGGGGGCGCTGGGACTGGGGCCAACGTCCTGACTTTC
CASSLGGTGGAGTGANVLTF
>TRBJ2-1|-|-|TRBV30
TGTGCCTGGAGCTCCCAGGGGGGCCGCTTCAATGAGCAGTTCTTC
CAWSSQGGRFNEQFF
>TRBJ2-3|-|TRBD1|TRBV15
TGTGCCACCAGCAGAGAGGACAGGGGGCCAGATACGCAGTATTTT
CATSREDRGPDTQYF
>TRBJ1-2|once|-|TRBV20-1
TGCAGTGCTAGTTTCCCCCACCGAGGTTATGGCTACACCTTC
CSASFPHRGYGYTF
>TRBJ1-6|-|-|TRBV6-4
TGTGCCAGCAGTGCTGGGGCCTCCTATAATTCACCCCTCCACTTT
CASSAGASYNSPLHF
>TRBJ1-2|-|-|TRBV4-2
TGTGCCAGCAGCCAAGGATTGACAGACTATGGCTACACCTTC
CASSQGLTDYGYTF
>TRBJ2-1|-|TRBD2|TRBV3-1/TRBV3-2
TGTGCCAGCAGCCACCGGGGCGGGAGCTCCTACAATGAGCAGTTCTTC
CASSHRGGSSYNEQFF
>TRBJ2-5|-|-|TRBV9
TGTGCCAGCAGCGTAACCGACAGGACATGGGGCCAAGAGACCCAGTACTTC
CASSVTDRTWGQETQYF
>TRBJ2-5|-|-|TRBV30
TGTGCCTGGAGTGTCGGCGGTTCTGCGGAGACCCAGTACTTC
CAWSVGGSAETQYF
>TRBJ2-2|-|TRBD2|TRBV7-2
TGTGCCAGCAGCGGGAAGCGGGGCGCGAACACCGGGGAGCTGTTTTTT
CASSGKRGANTGELFF
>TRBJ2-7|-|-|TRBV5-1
TGCGCCAGCAGCGTCGACTACTCCTACGAGCAGTACTTC
CASSVDYSYEQYF
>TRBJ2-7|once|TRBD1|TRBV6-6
TGTGCCAGCAGTTACTCGGTTGGGACAGGGAGTTACGAGCAGTACTTC
CASSYSVGTGSYEQYF
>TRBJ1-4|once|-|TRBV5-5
TGTGCCAGCAGATCTACCGTTATAGAAAAACTGTTTTTT
CASRSTVIEKLFF
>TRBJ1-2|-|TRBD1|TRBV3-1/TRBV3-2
TGTGCCAGCAGCTGGACAGGGGAATACACCTTC
CASSWTGEYTF
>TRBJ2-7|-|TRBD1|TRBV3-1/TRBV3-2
TGTGCCAGCAGCCAAGGGTGGGACAGGACCTACGAGCAGTACTTC
CASSQGWDRTYEQYF